The present entry profiles one T cell receptor beta chain with its context. Method: immunoSEQ multiplex PCR; TCRdb's copy keeps in-frame clones and lacks some. This sample has 120,000 or so clones; roughly 86% occur once, and the top ten carry 10% to 15%. The record originates from a study of PD-1 blockade in mismatch repair-deficient tumors. The germline V gene encodes CDR1 SGHAT and CDR2 FQDESV (reference sequence). V was pared by 1 base and J by 2 bases, with 3 bases of the junction left unmatched. This CDR3 has 15 amino acids. The chain has TRBV11-1 and TRBJ2-7, with 9 bases lining up with TRBD2. This receptor was obtained from an adult with mismatch repair-deficient cancer. This specimen was peripheral blood, taken 70 to 73 weeks after starting pembrolizumab. The CDR3 protein is CASSLDAGGPYEQYF. For the CDR3, the DNA is TGTGCCAGCAGCTTAGACGCGGGAGGGCCCTACGAGCAGTACTTC.